The source of this TCR beta chain is a study of blood T cell repertoires in COVID-19. Study-wide context: Acute and convalescent COVID-19 samples came from the United States, Italy and Spain. Sources were T cells, B-cell-depleted T cells, or PBMCs; the material itself was cDNA or gDNA.

This clone was counted between two and nine times. The V gene's germline CDR1 is LNHDA and CDR2 SQIVND (reference sequence). Deletions cut 4 bases from V and 3 bases from J, with 16 bases between. There are 15 residues in the CDR3. Per the authors' pipeline: Cell counts per sample came from amplifying reference gene primers. Profiled with immunoSEQ multiplex PCR; TCRdb holds only in-frame clones, not every one. D and trimming were read from the DNA, whereas the V and J calls and clone size are those reported in that table. The profile shows approximately 28,000 clones, about two thirds of them singletons.

The clonotype originates from a boy between 2 and 10 years old with active or convalescent COVID-19. Sequenced: peripheral blood. The J gene is TRBJ2-7, the V gene TRBV19; D might be TRBD1 (6 bases). The CDR3 region is CASSNPYQGGYEQYF. DNA of the CDR3: TGTGCCAGTAGTAATCCCTATCAAGGGGGCTACGAGCAGTACTTC. The complete variable domain, with remaining parts taken from reference TRBV19 and TRBJ2-7, reads DGGITQSPKYLFRKEGQNVTLSCEQNLNHDAMYWYRQDPGQGLRLIYYSQIVNDFQKGDIAEGYSVSREKKESFPLTVTSAQKNPTAFYLCASSNPYQGGYEQYFGPGTRLTVT.